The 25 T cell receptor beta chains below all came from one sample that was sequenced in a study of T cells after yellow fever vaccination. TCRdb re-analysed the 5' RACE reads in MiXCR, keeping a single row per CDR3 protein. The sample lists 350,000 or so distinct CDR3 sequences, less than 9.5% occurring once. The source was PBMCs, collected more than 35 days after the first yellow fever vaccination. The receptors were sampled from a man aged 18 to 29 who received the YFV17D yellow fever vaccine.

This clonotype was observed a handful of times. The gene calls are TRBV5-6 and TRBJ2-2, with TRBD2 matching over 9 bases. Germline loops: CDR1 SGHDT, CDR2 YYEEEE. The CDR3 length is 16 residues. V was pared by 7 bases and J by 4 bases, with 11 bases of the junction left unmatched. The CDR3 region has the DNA TGTGCCAGCGGCCCCGTAGCGGGGGCCCCCACCGGGGAGCTGTTTTTT. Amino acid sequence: CASGPVAGAPTGELFF. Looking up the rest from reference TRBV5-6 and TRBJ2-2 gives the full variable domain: DAGVTQSPTHLIKTRGQQVTLRCSPKSGHDTVSWYQQALGQGPQFIFQYYEEEERQRGNFPDRFSGHQFPNYSSELNVNALLLGDSALYLCASGPVAGAPTGELFFGEGSRLTVL.

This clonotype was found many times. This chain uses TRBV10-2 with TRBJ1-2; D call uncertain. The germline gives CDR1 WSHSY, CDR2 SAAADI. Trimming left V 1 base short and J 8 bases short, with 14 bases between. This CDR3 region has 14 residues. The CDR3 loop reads CASSEWKVPQGYTF. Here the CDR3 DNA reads TGCGCCAGCAGTGAGTGGAAAGTCCCACAGGGCTACACCTTC.

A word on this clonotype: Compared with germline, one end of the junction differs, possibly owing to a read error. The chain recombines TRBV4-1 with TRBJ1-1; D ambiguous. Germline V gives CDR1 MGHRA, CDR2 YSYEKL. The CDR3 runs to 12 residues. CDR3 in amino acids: CASSQDSIRQRF. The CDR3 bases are TGCGCCAGCAGCCAAGATTCAATCCGCCAGCGTTTT.

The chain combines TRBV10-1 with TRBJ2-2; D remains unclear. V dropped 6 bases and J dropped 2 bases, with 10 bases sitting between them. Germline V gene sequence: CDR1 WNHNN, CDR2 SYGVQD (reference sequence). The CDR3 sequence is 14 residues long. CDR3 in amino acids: CASRKTSNTGELFF. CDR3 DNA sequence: TGCGCCAGCAGGAAGACGAGTAACACCGGGGAGCTGTTTTTT.

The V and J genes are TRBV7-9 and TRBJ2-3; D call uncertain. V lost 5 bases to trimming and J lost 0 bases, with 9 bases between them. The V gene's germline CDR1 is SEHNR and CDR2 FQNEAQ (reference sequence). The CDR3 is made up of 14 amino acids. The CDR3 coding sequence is TGTGCCAGCAGCCATCCGCTGAGCACAGATACGCAGTATTTT. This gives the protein CASSHPLSTDTQYF.

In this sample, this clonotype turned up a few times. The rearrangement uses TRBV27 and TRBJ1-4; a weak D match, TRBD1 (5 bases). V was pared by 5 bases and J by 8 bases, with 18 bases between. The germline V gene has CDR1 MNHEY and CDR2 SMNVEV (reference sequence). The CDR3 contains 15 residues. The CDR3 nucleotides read TGTGCCAGCAGTGGGGTAGGGGCGCAGGAAGAAAAACTGTTTTTT. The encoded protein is CASSGVGAQEEKLFF.

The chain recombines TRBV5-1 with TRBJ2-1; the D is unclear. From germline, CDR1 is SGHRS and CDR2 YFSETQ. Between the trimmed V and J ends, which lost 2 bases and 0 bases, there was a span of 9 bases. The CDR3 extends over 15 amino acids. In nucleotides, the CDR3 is TGCGCCAGCAGCTTTGATTTGAGCTCCTACAATGAGCAGTTCTTC. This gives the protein CASSFDLSSYNEQFF.

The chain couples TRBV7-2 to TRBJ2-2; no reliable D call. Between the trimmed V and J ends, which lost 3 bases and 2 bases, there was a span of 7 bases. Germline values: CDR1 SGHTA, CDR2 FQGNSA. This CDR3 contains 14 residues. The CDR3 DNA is TGTGCCAGCAGCTTTTCCAGTAACACCGGGGAGCTGTTTTTT. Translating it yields CASSFSSNTGELFF.

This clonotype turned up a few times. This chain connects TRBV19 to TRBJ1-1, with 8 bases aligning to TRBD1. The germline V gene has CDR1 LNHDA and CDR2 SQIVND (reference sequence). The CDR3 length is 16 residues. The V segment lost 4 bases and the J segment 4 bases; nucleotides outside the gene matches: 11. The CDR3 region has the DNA TGTGCCAGTAGTACCCTCCAGGGGGCGGGTGGCACTGAAGCTTTCTTT. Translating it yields CASSTLQGAGGTEAFF.

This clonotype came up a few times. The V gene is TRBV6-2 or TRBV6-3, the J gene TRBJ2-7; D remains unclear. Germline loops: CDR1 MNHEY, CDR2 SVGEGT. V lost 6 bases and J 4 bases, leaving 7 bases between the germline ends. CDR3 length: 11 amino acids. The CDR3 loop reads CASRKGYEQYF. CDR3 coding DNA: TGTGCCAGCAGAAAGGGTTACGAGCAGTACTTC.

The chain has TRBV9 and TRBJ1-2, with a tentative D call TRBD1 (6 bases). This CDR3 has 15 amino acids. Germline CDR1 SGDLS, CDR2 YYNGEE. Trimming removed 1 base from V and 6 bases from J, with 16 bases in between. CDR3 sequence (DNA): TGTGCCAGCAGCGTATCCGGGGGACACCGGGATGGCTACACCTTC. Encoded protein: CASSVSGGHRDGYTF.

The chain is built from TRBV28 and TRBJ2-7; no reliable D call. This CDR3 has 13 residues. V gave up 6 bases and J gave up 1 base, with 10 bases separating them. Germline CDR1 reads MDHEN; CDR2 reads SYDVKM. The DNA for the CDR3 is TGTGCCAGCAGACACCCTTCTTCCTACGAGCAGTACGTC. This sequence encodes CASRHPSSYEQYV.

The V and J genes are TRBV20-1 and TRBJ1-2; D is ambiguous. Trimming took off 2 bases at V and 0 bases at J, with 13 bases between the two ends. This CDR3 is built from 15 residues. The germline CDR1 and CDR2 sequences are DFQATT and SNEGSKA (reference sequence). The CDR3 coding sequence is TGCAGTGCTAGAAAAACGGACGGACCTAACTATGGCTACACCTTC. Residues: CSARKTDGPNYGYTF.

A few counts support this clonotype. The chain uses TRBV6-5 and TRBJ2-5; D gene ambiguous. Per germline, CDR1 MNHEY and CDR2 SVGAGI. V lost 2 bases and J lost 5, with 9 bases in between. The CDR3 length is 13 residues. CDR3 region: CASSYKGRETQYF. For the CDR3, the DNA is TGTGCCAGCAGTTACAAGGGCCGGGAGACCCAGTACTTC.

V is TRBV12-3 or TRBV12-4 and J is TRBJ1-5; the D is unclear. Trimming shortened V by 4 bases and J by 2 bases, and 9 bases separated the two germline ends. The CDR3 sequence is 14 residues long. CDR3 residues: CASSSRLGNQPQHF. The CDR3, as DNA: TGTGCCAGCAGTTCCCGCCTTGGCAATCAGCCCCAGCATTTT.

Here the CDR3 reads CATSDSYAGETQYF. The CDR3 DNA reads TGTGCCACCAGTGATTCCTATGCGGGAGAGACCCAGTACTTC. The chain uses TRBV24-1 and TRBJ2-5; a possible D gene is TRBD2 (5 bases). The CDR3 runs 14 residues. V was pared by 2 bases and J by 4 bases, with 10 bases between. CDR1 and CDR2 (germline): KGHDR, SFDVKD.

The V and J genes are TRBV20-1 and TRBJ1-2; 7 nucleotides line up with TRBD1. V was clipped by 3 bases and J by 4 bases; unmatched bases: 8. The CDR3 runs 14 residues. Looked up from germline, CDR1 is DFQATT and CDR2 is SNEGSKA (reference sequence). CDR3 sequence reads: CSARAPGQIYGYTF. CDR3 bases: TGCAGTGCTAGGGCCCCGGGACAGATCTATGGCTACACCTTC.

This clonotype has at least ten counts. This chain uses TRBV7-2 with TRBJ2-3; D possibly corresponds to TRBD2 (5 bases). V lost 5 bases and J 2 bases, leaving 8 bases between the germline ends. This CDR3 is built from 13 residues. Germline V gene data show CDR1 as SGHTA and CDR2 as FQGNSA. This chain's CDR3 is CASSAGYTDTQYF. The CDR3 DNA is TGTGCCAGCAGCGCGGGCTACACAGATACGCAGTATTTT.

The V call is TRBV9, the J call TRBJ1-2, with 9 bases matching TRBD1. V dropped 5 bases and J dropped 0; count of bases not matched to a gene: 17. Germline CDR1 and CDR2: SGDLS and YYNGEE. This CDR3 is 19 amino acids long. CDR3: CASRGAGQGSIHPNYGYTF. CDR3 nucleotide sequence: TGTGCCAGCAGGGGAGCGGGACAGGGAAGTATCCATCCTAACTATGGCTACACCTTC.

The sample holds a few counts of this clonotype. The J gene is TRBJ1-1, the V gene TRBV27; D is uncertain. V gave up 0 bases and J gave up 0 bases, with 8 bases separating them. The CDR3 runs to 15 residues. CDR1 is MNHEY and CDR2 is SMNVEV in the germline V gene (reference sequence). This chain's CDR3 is CASSLSVTLNTEAFF. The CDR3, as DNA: TGTGCCAGCAGTTTATCAGTGACTCTGAACACTGAAGCTTTCTTT.

CDR3 in DNA: TGCAGTGCTAGATCGGACTGGAAGTCCTACGAGCAGTACGTC. It codes for CSARSDWKSYEQYV. This chain connects TRBV20-1 to TRBJ2-7, with D possibly being TRBD2 (5 bases). With 2 bases removed from V and 1 base from J, the gap between germline ends came to 12 bases. The CDR3 runs to 14 residues. Germline CDR1 reads DFQATT; CDR2 reads SNEGSKA (reference sequence).

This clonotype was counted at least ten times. The DNA for the CDR3 is TGTGCCAGCAGCTTAGGACAGGGGTCAGGGACCCAGTACTTC. Translation: CASSLGQGSGTQYF. The chain is built from TRBV7-8 and TRBJ2-5; 8 bases align to TRBD1. Trimming at V came to 1 base and at J to 7 bases, leaving 5 bases not matched to a gene. Germline CDR1 is SGHVS and CDR2 is FQNEAQ. CDR3 size: 14 residues.

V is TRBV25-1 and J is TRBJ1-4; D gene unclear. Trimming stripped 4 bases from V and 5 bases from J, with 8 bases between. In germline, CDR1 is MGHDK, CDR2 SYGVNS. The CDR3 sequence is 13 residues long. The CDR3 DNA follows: TGTGCCAGCAGTGGCCAGATAAATGAAAAACTGTTTTTT. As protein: CASSGQINEKLFF.

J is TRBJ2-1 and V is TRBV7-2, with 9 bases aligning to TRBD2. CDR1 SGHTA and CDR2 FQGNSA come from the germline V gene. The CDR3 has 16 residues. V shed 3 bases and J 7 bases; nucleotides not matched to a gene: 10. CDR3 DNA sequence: TGTGCCAGCAGCTTGGGTAGCGGGGGAGGCCTGAATGAGCAGTTCTTC. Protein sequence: CASSLGSGGGLNEQFF.

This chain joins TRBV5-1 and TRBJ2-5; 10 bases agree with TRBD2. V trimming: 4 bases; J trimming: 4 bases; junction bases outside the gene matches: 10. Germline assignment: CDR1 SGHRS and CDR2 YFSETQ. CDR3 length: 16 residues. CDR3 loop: CASSPRSGGAGETQYF. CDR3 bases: TGCGCCAGCAGCCCGAGGAGCGGGGGGGCCGGAGAGACCCAGTACTTC.